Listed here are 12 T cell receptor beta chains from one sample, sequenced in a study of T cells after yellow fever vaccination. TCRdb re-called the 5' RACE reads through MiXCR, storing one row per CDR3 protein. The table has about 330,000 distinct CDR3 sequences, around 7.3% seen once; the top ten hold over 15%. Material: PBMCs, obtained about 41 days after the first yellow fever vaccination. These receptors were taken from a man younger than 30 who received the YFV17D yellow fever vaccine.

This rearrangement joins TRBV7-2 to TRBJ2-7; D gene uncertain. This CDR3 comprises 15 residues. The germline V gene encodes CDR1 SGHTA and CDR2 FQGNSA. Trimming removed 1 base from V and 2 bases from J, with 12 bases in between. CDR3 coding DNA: TGTGCCAGCAGCTTAGTCGGTGCTGCTCCCTACGAGCAGTACGTC. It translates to CASSLVGAAPYEQYV.

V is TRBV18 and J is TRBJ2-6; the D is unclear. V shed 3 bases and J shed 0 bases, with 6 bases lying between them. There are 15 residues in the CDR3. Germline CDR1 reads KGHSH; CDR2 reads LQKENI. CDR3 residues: CASSPAISGANVLTF. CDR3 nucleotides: TGTGCCAGCTCACCGGCGATCTCTGGGGCCAACGTCCTGACTTTC.

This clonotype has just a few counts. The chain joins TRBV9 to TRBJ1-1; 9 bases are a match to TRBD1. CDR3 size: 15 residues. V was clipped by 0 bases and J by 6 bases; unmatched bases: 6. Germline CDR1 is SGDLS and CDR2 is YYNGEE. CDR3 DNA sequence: TGTGCCAGCAGCGTAGGGGGGGACAGGGCCCCTGAAGCTTTCTTT. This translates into CASSVGGDRAPEAFF.

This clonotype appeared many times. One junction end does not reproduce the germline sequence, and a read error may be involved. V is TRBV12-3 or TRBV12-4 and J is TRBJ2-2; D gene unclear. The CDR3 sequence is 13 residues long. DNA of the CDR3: TGCGCCAGCAGCTTCAGGAACACCGGGGAGCTGTTTTTT. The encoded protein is CASSFRNTGELFF.

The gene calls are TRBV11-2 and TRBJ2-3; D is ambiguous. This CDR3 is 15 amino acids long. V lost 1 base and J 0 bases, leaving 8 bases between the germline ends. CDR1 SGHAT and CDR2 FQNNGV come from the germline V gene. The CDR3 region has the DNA TGTGCCAGCAGCTTAGTTCGAGGTAGCACAGATACGCAGTATTTT. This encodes CASSLVRGSTDTQYF.

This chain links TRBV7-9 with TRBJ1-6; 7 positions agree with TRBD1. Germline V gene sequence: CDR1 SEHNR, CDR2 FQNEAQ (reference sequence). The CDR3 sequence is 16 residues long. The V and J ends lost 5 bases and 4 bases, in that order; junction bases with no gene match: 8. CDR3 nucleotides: TGTGCCAGCAGCCACCGACCAGGGGGATATAATTCACCCCTCCACTTT. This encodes CASSHRPGGYNSPLHF.

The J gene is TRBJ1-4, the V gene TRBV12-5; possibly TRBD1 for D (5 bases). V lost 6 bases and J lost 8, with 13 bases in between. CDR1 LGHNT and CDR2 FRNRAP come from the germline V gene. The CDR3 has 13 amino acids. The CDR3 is CASGKRGGEKLFF. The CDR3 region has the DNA TGTGCTAGTGGGAAAAGGGGTGGCGAAAAACTGTTTTTT.

The CDR3 region has the DNA TGTGCCACCTCCACAGGGTACACCGGGGAGCTGTTTTTT. This translates into CATSTGYTGELFF. The chain recombines TRBV24-1 with TRBJ2-2, with TRBD1 as a possible D gene (6 bases). The CDR3 totals 13 residues. Germline loops: CDR1 KGHDR, CDR2 SFDVKD. Trimming left V 9 bases short and J 3 bases short, with 10 bases between.

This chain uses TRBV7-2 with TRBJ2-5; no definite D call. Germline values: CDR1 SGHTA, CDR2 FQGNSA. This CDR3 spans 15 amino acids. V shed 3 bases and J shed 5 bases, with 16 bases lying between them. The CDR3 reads CASSLLPLGWETQYF. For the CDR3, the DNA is TGTGCCAGCAGCTTGCTCCCCCTGGGTTGGGAGACCCAGTACTTC.

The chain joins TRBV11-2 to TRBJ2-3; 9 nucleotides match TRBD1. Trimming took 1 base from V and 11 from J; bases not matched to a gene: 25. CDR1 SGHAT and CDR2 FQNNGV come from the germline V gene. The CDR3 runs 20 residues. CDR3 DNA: TGTGCCAGCAGCTTAGGACCCCGACAGGGGGTCGACCCCCGTTTGCCGGGGCAGTATTTT. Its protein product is CASSLGPRQGVDPRLPGQYF. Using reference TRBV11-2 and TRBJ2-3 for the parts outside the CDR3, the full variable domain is EAGVAQSPRYKIIEKRQSVAFWCNPISGHATLYWYQQILGQGPKLLIQFQNNGVVDDSQLPKDRFSAERLKGVDSTLKIQPAKLEDSAVYLCASSLGPRQGVDPRLPGQYFGPGTRLTVL.

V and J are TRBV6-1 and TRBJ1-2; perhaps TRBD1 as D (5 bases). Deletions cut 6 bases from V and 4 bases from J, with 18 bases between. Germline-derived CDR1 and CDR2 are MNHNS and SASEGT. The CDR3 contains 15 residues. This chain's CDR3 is CASRPGTALSYGYTF. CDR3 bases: TGTGCCAGCAGACCCGGGACCGCCCTATCCTATGGCTACACCTTC.

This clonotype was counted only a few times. The CDR3 protein is CASSPVGLEGVTQYF. The DNA of the CDR3 is TGCGCCAGCAGCCCGGTGGGACTAGAAGGGGTCACGCAGTATTTT. V is TRBV5-1 and J is TRBJ2-3, with 8 bases lining up with TRBD2. V was clipped by 4 bases and J by 9 bases; unmatched bases: 13. CDR3 length: 15 residues. The germline gives CDR1 SGHRS, CDR2 YFSETQ.